The entry below gives a single T cell receptor beta chain sequence along with its context. This CDR3 region has 15 residues. These data are taken from a study of T cells expressing NK-cell markers. Study-level background: Sorted CD3+CD56+NKG2C+, CD3+CD56+NKG2C- and CD3+CD56-NKG2C+ T cells supplied TCR beta repertoires.

Following a re-call of the 5' RACE reads, TCRdb has one entry per CDR3 protein and lacks DNA. Its table records about 550,000 distinct CDR3 sequences. The genes are TRBV12-3 or TRBV12-4 and TRBJ2-1; no DNA is available, so the TRBD2 call from TCRdb remains unchecked. The receptor's source is a young man in good health. Sequencing was carried out using blood T cells: a sorted CD56 or NKG2C T cell subset, CD4+ or CD8+ T cells, or bulk PBMC T cells (not recorded which). The CDR3 loop is CASSPRWRELNEQFF.